This T cell receptor (beta chain) was recovered during a study of blood T cells in healthy people across ages. Primed by a sample-barcoded 5' primer and a J-beta primer mix, a second PCR proceeded for about 7 to 11 cycles. Researchers report that a template-switch adaptor with 12 random nucleotides tagged each cDNA molecule. TCRdb called the 5' RACE reads again in MiXCR, with one record for every CDR3 protein. The sample lists about 2 million distinct CDR3 sequences, 49% occurring once. The CDR3 contains 15 residues. The ends were cut back, 5 bases at V and 2 bases at J, with 14 bases in the middle. The rearrangement joins TRBV12-3 or TRBV12-4 to TRBJ2-3; D is perhaps TRBD1 (5 bases). This receptor was obtained from a woman aged 40 to 49 in good health. The sequencing sample was made of blood. The CDR3 nucleotides are TGTGCCAGCAGTCAAATGGCAGGGAACACAGATACGCAGTATTTT. Translated: CASSQMAGNTDTQYF.